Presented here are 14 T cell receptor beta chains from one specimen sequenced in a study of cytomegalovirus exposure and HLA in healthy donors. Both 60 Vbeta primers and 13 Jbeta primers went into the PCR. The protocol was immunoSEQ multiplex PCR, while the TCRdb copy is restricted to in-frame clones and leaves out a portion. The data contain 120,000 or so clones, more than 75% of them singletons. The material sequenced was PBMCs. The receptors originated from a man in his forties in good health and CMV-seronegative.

The CDR3 DNA is TGTGCCAGCAGTGAGTTCGTAGCCGTCCACACCGGGGAGCTGTTTTTT. Translation gives CASSEFVAVHTGELFF. This chain uses TRBV6-1 with TRBJ2-2; D remains ambiguous. V gave up 3 bases and J gave up 3 bases, with 14 bases separating them. The CDR3 has 16 residues. Germline CDR1 is MNHNS and CDR2 is SASEGT.

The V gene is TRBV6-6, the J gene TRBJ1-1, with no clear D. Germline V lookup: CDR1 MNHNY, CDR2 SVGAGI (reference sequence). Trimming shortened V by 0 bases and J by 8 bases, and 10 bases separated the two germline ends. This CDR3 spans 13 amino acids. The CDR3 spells CASSYSIGGEAFF. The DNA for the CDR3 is TGTGCCAGCAGTTACTCGATCGGCGGGGAAGCTTTCTTT.

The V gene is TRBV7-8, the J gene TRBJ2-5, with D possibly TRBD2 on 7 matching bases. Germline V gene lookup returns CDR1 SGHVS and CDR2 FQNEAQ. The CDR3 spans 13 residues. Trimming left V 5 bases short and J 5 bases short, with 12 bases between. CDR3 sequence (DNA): TGTGCCAGCAGCCCGGGGAGGGGGGAGACCCAGTACTTC. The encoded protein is CASSPGRGETQYF.

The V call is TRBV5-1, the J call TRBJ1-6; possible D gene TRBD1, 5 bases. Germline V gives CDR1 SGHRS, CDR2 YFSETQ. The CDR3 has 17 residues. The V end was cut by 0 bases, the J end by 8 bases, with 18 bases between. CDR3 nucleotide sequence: TGCGCCAGCAGCTTGGCCGAGAGGAGGGAGGGGCATTCACCCCTCCACTTT. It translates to CASSLAERREGHSPLHF. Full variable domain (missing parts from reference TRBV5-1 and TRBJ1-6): KAGVTQTPRYLIKTRGQQVTLSCSPISGHRSVSWYQQTPGQGLQFLFEYFSETQRNKGNFPGRFSGRQFSNSRSEMNVSTLELGDSALYLCASSLAERREGHSPLHFGNGTRLTVT.

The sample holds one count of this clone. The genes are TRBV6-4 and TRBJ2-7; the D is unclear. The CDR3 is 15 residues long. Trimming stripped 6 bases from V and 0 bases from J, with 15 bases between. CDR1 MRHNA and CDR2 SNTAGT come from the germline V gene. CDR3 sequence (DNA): TGTGCCAGCAGGAGTGACCAGGTTCGCTCCTACGAGCAGTACTTC. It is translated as CASRSDQVRSYEQYF.

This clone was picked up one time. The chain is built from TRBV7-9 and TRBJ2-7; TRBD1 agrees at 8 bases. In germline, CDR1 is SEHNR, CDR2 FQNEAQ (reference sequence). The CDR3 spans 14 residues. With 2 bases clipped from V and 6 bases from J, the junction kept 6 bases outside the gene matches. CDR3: CASSLMGTGGEQYF. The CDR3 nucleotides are TGTGCCAGCAGCTTAATGGGGACAGGAGGCGAGCAGTACTTC.

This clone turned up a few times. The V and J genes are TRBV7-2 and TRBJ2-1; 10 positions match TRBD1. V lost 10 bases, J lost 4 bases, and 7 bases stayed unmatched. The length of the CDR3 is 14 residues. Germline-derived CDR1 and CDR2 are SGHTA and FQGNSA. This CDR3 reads CAIRGQGDYNEQFF. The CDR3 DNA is TGTGCCATCAGAGGACAGGGGGATTACAATGAGCAGTTCTTC.

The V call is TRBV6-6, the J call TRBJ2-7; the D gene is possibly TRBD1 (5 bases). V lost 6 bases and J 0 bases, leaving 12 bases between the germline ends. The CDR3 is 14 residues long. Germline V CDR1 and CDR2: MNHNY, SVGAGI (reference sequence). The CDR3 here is CASSRTTSSYEQYF. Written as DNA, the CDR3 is TGTGCCAGCAGCAGGACAACCTCCTCCTACGAGCAGTACTTC.

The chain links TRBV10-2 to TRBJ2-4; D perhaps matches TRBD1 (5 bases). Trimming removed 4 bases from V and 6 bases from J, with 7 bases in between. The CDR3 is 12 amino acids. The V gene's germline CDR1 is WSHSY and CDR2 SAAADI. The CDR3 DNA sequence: TGCGCCAGCAGTGGGACACCAAACATTCAGTACTTC. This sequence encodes CASSGTPNIQYF.

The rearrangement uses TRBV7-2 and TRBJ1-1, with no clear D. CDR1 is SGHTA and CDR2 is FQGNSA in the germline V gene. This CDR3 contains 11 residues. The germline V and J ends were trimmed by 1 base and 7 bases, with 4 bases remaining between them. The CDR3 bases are TGTGCCAGCAGCTTAGACGGTGAAGCTTTCTTT. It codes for CASSLDGEAFF.

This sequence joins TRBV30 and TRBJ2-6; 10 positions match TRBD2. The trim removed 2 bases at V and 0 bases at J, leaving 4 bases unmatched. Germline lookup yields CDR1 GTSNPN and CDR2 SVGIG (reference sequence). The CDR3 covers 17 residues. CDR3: CAWSPSGGPSGANVLTF. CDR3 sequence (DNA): TGTGCCTGGAGTCCTAGCGGGGGCCCCTCTGGGGCCAACGTCCTGACTTTC.

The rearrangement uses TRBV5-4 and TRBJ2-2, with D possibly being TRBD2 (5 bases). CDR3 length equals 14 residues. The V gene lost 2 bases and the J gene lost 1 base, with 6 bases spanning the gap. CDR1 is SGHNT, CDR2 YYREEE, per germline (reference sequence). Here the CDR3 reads CASSFGGNTGELFF. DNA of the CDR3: TGTGCCAGCAGCTTCGGAGGGAACACCGGGGAGCTGTTTTTT.

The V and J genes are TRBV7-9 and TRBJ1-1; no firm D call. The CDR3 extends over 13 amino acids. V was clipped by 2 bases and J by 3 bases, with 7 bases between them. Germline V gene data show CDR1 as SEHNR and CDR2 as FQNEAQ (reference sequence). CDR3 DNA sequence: TGTGCCAGCAGCTTATACGAGTACACTGAAGCTTTCTTT. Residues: CASSLYEYTEAFF.

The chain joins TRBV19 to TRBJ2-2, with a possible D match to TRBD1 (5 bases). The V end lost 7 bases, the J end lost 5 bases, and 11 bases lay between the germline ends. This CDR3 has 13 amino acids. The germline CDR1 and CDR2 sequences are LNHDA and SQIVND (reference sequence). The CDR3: CASKETATGELFF. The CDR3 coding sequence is TGTGCCAGTAAGGAGACAGCTACCGGGGAGCTGTTTTTT.